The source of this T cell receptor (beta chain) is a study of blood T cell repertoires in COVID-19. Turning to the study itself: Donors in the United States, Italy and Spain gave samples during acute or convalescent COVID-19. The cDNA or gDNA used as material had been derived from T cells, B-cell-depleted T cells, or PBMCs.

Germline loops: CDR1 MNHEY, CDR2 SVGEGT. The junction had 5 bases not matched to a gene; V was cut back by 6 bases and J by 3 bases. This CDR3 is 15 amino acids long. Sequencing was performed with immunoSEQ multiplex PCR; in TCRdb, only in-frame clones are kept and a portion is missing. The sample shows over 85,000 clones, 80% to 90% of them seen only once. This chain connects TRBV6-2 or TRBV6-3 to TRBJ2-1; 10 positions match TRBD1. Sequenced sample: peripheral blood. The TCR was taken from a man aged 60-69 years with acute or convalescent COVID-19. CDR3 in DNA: TGTGCCAGCAGCCTCGGACAGGGGGACTACAATGAGCAGTTCTTC. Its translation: CASSLGQGDYNEQFF.